This T cell receptor beta chain was recovered during a study of radiotherapy plus CTLA-4 blockade in lung cancer. Study-level information: Among enrolled patients, approximately 18% responded and roughly 31% achieved disease control.

With ipilimumab providing CTLA-4 blockade, focal radiation was administered to patients who had chemo-refractory metastatic non-small-cell lung cancer. This clone appeared a few times. Sequencing was performed with immunoSEQ multiplex PCR; in TCRdb, only in-frame clones are kept and a portion is missing. Here the sample spans under 55,000 clones, around 83% being singletons. The CDR3 length is 16 residues. V was pared by 0 bases and J by 8 bases, with 9 bases of the junction left unmatched. Germline V gene lookup returns CDR1 MGHRA and CDR2 YSYEKL. The TCR comes from a human donor with non-small cell lung cancer who had stable disease on radiotherapy plus ipilimumab. The sequencing here drew on peripheral blood, taken from a patient treated with radiotherapy plus ipilimumab. The chain uses TRBV4-1 and TRBJ2-1; 8 bases are shared with TRBD2. DNA of the CDR3: TGCGCCAGCAGCCAAGAACCCAGCGGGAGCCCACATGAGCAGTTCTTC. It translates to CASSQEPSGSPHEQFF.